The 31 T cell receptor beta chains presented below share a single source sample, sequenced in a study of blood T cell repertoires in COVID-19. Produced via immunoSEQ multiplex PCR; TCRdb's table is partial and in-frame only. The table has 150,000 to 200,000 clones, 80% to 90% seen once. Material: peripheral blood. The receptors stem from a man aged 60 to 69 with acute or convalescent COVID-19.

This chain links TRBV5-1 with TRBJ2-3; the match to TRBD1 covers 8 bases. The germline V gene has CDR1 SGHRS and CDR2 YFSETQ. The CDR3 covers 16 residues. The ends lost 0 bases at V and 4 bases at J; junction bases unmatched: 7. In nucleotides, the CDR3 is TGCGCCAGCAGCTTGGCCGGGCGGGGACAGGCAGATACGCAGTATTTT. Its protein is CASSLAGRGQADTQYF.

This clone was detected only a few times. J is TRBJ2-7 and V is TRBV5-5, with D tentatively TRBD2 (6 bases). From germline, CDR1 is SGHKS and CDR2 YYEKEE (reference sequence). Trimming took off 2 bases at V and 0 bases at J, with 18 bases between the two ends. This CDR3 spans 17 amino acids. The chain's CDR3 is CASSLSAERRGSYEQYF. CDR3 sequence (DNA): TGTGCCAGCAGCTTATCAGCGGAGAGGAGGGGCTCCTACGAGCAGTACTTC.

J is TRBJ1-2 and V is TRBV28; D uncertain. CDR1 is MDHEN, CDR2 SYDVKM, per germline. The CDR3 is 13 residues long. V lost 7 bases and J 4 bases, leaving 13 bases between the germline ends. The CDR3 DNA reads TGTGCCAGCACTCTCCCGCGGGGCTATGGCTACACCTTC. Translating gives CASTLPRGYGYTF.

The rearrangement links TRBV7-3 to TRBJ2-1, with a tentative D call TRBD1 (5 bases). In germline, CDR1 is SGHTA, CDR2 FQGTGA. The ends were cut back, 4 bases at V and 3 bases at J, with 7 bases in the middle. The CDR3 loop spans 13 amino acids. CDR3 amino acids: CASSSTGYNEQFF. The DNA for the CDR3 is TGTGCCAGCAGCTCTACAGGCTACAATGAGCAGTTCTTC.

The chain employs TRBV15 and TRBJ2-2, with 8 bases fitting TRBD1. Germline lookup yields CDR1 LNHNV and CDR2 YYDKDF (reference sequence). The CDR3 totals 14 residues. Losses at the gene ends were 1 base for V and 5 bases for J; bases not matched to a gene: 0. CDR3 in amino acids: CATSRGQGTGELFF. Here the CDR3 DNA reads TGTGCCACCAGCAGAGGACAGGGGACCGGGGAGCTGTTTTTT.

In this sample, this clone turned up once. This chain connects TRBV5-1 to TRBJ2-1, with TRBD2 matching over 7 bases. The CDR3 spans 14 residues. Germline V gene sequence: CDR1 SGHRS, CDR2 YFSETQ. V lost 0 bases, J lost 4 bases, and 1 base stayed unmatched. The CDR3 DNA is TGCGCCAGCAGCTTGGGAGCGGGATACAATGAGCAGTTCTTC. This gives the protein CASSLGAGYNEQFF.

This rearrangement joins TRBV27 to TRBJ2-7; no clear D gene. Trimming took 5 bases from V and 6 from J, leaving 14 bases between them. The CDR3 contains 13 residues. The germline CDR1 and CDR2 sequences are MNHEY and SMNVEV (reference sequence). DNA of the CDR3: TGTGCCAGCAGTACCTCCACCAGGCTCGAGCAGTACTTC. Translation: CASSTSTRLEQYF.

This clone was counted a few times. The chain couples TRBV9 to TRBJ2-2, with 10 bases that match TRBD2. V lost 3 bases to trimming and J lost 4 bases; unmatched junction nucleotides: 6. CDR1 is SGDLS and CDR2 is YYNGEE in the germline V gene. The length of the CDR3 is 16 residues. This chain's CDR3 is CASSAQGLAFTGELFF. DNA for the CDR3: TGTGCCAGCAGCGCCCAGGGACTAGCGTTCACCGGGGAGCTGTTTTTT. The full variable domain, completed using reference TRBV9 and TRBJ2-2, is DSGVTQTPKHLITATGQRVTLRCSPRSGDLSVYWYQQSLDQGLQFLIQYYNGEERAKGNILERFSAQQFPDLHSELNLSSLELGDSALYFCASSAQGLAFTGELFFGEGSRLTVL.

This chain links TRBV4-1 with TRBJ2-1; 10 bases align to TRBD2. The germline gives CDR1 MGHRA, CDR2 YSYEKL. The CDR3 extends over 16 amino acids. V shed 3 bases, J shed 7 bases, and the junction held 9 bases outside the gene matches. CDR3 bases: TGCGCCAGCAGCCAGGGAGCGGGAGGGCCGAGGAATGAGCAGTTCTTC. Protein: CASSQGAGGPRNEQFF.

The chain links TRBV19 to TRBJ2-1; D not certain. The CDR3 covers 13 residues. Germline V gene lookup returns CDR1 LNHDA and CDR2 SQIVND (reference sequence). Trimming shortened V by 6 bases and J by 9 bases, and 15 bases separated the two germline ends. The CDR3 DNA reads TGTGCCAGTAGCACGGCCCCACGGAGTGAGCAGTTCTTC. This translates into CASSTAPRSEQFF.

This rearrangement joins TRBV3-1 (or the pseudogene TRBV3-2) to TRBJ1-2; 7 nucleotides line up with TRBD1. CDR3 length: 14 amino acids. Germline trimming cut 5 bases from V and 6 bases from J; bases unmatched to any gene: 9. CDR1 is LGHDT and CDR2 is YNNKEL in the germline V gene (reference sequence). CDR3: CASSGQAGIHGYTF. The CDR3 DNA reads as TGTGCCAGCAGCGGACAGGCGGGGATCCATGGCTACACCTTC.

CDR3 coding DNA: TGCAGCGTGGCTAGGGGGACTAATGAAAAACTGTTTTTT. Translating gives CSVARGTNEKLFF. The chain is built from TRBV29-1 and TRBJ1-4, with a tentative D call TRBD1 (6 bases). V lost 6 bases, J lost 2 bases, and 10 bases lay in between. CDR1 is SQVTM and CDR2 is ANQGSEA in the germline V gene. The CDR3 length is 13 residues.

The V gene is TRBV10-3, the J gene TRBJ1-1, with D possibly TRBD1 on 5 matching bases. There are 15 residues in the CDR3. Trimming left V 6 bases short and J 4 bases short, with 18 bases between. CDR1 and CDR2 (germline): ENHRY, SYGVKD. The CDR3 is CAISTSTATSTEAFF. CDR3 bases: TGTGCCATCAGCACATCGACAGCGACATCCACTGAAGCTTTCTTT.

This chain joins TRBV28 and TRBJ1-5; 11 nucleotides line up with TRBD1. The CDR3 contains 21 residues. V shed 5 bases, J shed 1 base, and the junction held 19 bases outside the gene matches. The V gene's germline CDR1 is MDHEN and CDR2 SYDVKM. The CDR3 protein is CASSIPGRTGGLRGSNQPQHF. In DNA, the CDR3 is TGTGCCAGCAGTATCCCCGGGAGGACAGGGGGCCTACGTGGCAGCAATCAGCCCCAGCATTTT.

The chain has TRBV6-5 and TRBJ1-2; possible D gene TRBD1, 6 bases. Trimming left V 5 bases short and J 7 bases short, with 20 bases between. This CDR3 comprises 15 residues. Germline CDR1 is MNHEY and CDR2 is SVGAGI. The CDR3 loop reads CASSPQTETRGGYTF. Written as DNA, the CDR3 is TGTGCCAGCAGTCCCCAGACAGAGACCAGGGGTGGCTACACCTTC.

This clone occurred once. V usage is TRBV7-8 and J usage is TRBJ1-1; 8 bases match TRBD1. The CDR3 spans 14 residues. Trimming took 4 bases from V and 5 from J; bases not matched to a gene: 6. Per the germline V gene, CDR1 is SGHVS and CDR2 is FQNEAQ. The CDR3 loop reads CASSSQGAGTEAFF. CDR3 DNA: TGTGCCAGCAGCTCCCAGGGGGCAGGGACTGAAGCTTTCTTT.

The rearrangement links TRBV27 to TRBJ1-2; unclear D gene. Germline V lookup: CDR1 MNHEY, CDR2 SMNVEV (reference sequence). The CDR3 covers 15 residues. Between the trimmed V and J ends, which lost 3 bases and 4 bases, there was a span of 15 bases. CDR3 sequence reads: CASSFLGGAGYGYTF. The CDR3, as DNA: TGTGCCAGCAGTTTTCTGGGAGGTGCAGGCTATGGCTACACCTTC.

The chain couples TRBV30 to TRBJ1-5, with TRBD1 matching over 8 bases. Germline CDR1 is GTSNPN and CDR2 is SVGIG (reference sequence). This CDR3 comprises 15 residues. The trim removed 3 bases at V and 5 bases at J, leaving 9 bases unmatched. CDR3 residues: CAWSGGTGLYQPQHF. CDR3 nucleotide sequence: TGTGCCTGGAGCGGAGGGACAGGCTTATATCAGCCCCAGCATTTT.

V usage is TRBV7-9 and J usage is TRBJ1-1, with no clear D. Germline loops: CDR1 SEHNR, CDR2 FQNEAQ (reference sequence). CDR3 length: 13 residues. Between the trimmed V and J ends, which lost 2 bases and 3 bases, there was a span of 7 bases. CDR3 nucleotides: TGTGCCAGCAGCTTATTTGAGGACACTGAAGCTTTCTTT. Its translation: CASSLFEDTEAFF.

The J gene is TRBJ1-1, the V gene TRBV7-9; 7 bases fit TRBD1. Losses at the gene ends were 3 bases for V and 3 bases for J; bases not matched to a gene: 7. The CDR3 is 15 residues long. Germline V CDR1 and CDR2: SEHNR, FQNEAQ (reference sequence). The CDR3 bases are TGTGCCAGCAGCTTTCTCTCCGGGACAGACACTGAAGCTTTCTTT. Translation: CASSFLSGTDTEAFF.

This clone was counted once. V is TRBV15 and J is TRBJ2-2; TRBD2 might be the D (6 bases). Trimming removed 11 bases from V and 6 bases from J, with 19 bases in between. The CDR3 is 14 amino acids. Germline V gene sequence: CDR1 LNHNV, CDR2 YYDKDF (reference sequence). CDR3 nucleotides: TGTGCCGCGGCGGGGCCCCTCACTCCCGGGGAGCTGTTTTTT. Protein: CAAAGPLTPGELFF.

This CDR3 is CASSLRDYGYTF. The CDR3 DNA sequence: TGTGCCAGCAGTTTGCGGGACTATGGCTACACCTTC. This sequence joins TRBV28 and TRBJ1-2; D not resolved. The V end was cut by 3 bases, the J end by 3 bases, with 5 bases between. The length of the CDR3 is 12 residues. Germline CDR1 and CDR2: MDHEN and SYDVKM.

The gene calls are TRBV5-1 and TRBJ1-4, with TRBD1 matching 8 bases. V dropped 1 base and J dropped 5; count of bases not matched to a gene: 7. CDR3 length: 16 residues. Looked up from germline, CDR1 is SGHRS and CDR2 is YFSETQ. The CDR3 DNA sequence: TGCGCCAGCAGCTTGTACCGGGACAGGCCAAATGAAAAACTGTTTTTT. Encoded protein: CASSLYRDRPNEKLFF. The full variable domain, its missing parts supplied by reference TRBV5-1 and TRBJ1-4, is KAGVTQTPRYLIKTRGQQVTLSCSPISGHRSVSWYQQTPGQGLQFLFEYFSETQRNKGNFPGRFSGRQFSNSRSEMNVSTLELGDSALYLCASSLYRDRPNEKLFFGSGTQLSVL.

The chain couples TRBV28 to TRBJ1-2, with D maybe TRBD1 (5 bases). V dropped 7 bases and J dropped 2 bases, with 17 bases sitting between them. Germline loops: CDR1 MDHEN, CDR2 SYDVKM. This CDR3 has 15 amino acids. The CDR3 is CASTTGSGGNYGYTF. For the CDR3, the DNA is TGTGCCAGCACCACCGGGTCGGGGGGGAACTATGGCTACACCTTC.

This clone occurred once. This chain joins TRBV5-1 and TRBJ2-1, with D possibly TRBD1 on 6 matching bases. CDR1 is SGHRS, CDR2 YFSETQ, per germline. The CDR3 totals 14 residues. With 5 bases removed from V and 5 bases from J, the gap between germline ends came to 14 bases. CDR3 sequence: CASRTGTHNNEQFF. The CDR3 DNA follows: TGCGCCAGCAGAACCGGGACACATAACAATGAGCAGTTCTTC. Based on the CDR3 plus reference TRBV5-1 and TRBJ2-1, the full variable domain is KAGVTQTPRYLIKTRGQQVTLSCSPISGHRSVSWYQQTPGQGLQFLFEYFSETQRNKGNFPGRFSGRQFSNSRSEMNVSTLELGDSALYLCASRTGTHNNEQFFGPGTRLTVL.

The chain is built from TRBV18 and TRBJ2-1, with D perhaps TRBD2 (6 bases). CDR1 is KGHSH, CDR2 LQKENI, per germline. V lost 4 bases, J lost 2 bases, and 18 bases lay in between. CDR3 length: 17 amino acids. The CDR3: CASSLFPPGVTYNEQFF. CDR3 sequence (DNA): TGTGCCAGCTCACTTTTCCCACCGGGAGTGACCTACAATGAGCAGTTCTTC.

The rearrangement uses TRBV9 and TRBJ2-7; 8 positions match TRBD2. The length of the CDR3 is 13 residues. The trim removed 1 base at V and 4 bases at J, leaving 1 base unmatched. Looked up from germline, CDR1 is SGDLS and CDR2 is YYNGEE. The CDR3 protein is CASSVLAGYEQYF. CDR3 in DNA: TGTGCCAGCAGCGTACTAGCGGGTTACGAGCAGTACTTC.

The chain has TRBV6-5 and TRBJ2-7; 11 bases align to TRBD1. The CDR3 totals 14 residues. V lost 6 bases to trimming and J lost 7 bases; unmatched junction nucleotides: 8. Germline CDR1 is MNHEY and CDR2 is SVGAGI. The chain's CDR3 is CASRGTGGIGEQYF. CDR3 bases: TGTGCCAGCAGAGGGACAGGGGGGATTGGGGAGCAGTACTTC.

The chain carries TRBV10-3 and TRBJ2-3, with D possibly matching TRBD1 (6 bases). With 7 bases removed from V and 2 bases from J, the gap between germline ends came to 19 bases. The germline V gene has CDR1 ENHRY and CDR2 SYGVKD. This CDR3 region has 16 residues. CDR3 amino acids: CAIKGHTGKYTDTQYF. CDR3 sequence (DNA): TGTGCCATCAAGGGCCACACAGGGAAGTACACAGATACGCAGTATTTT.

The CDR3 DNA reads as TGTGCCAGCAGCTCTAGCCCGTCGACGAACACTGAAGCTTTCTTT. Amino acids: CASSSSPSTNTEAFF. V usage is TRBV7-3 and J usage is TRBJ1-1; D call uncertain. The CDR3 runs to 15 residues. In germline, CDR1 is SGHTA, CDR2 FQGTGA. Trimming pared 4 bases from V and 1 base from J, leaving 13 bases between.

The CDR3 loop is CASSRGREETQYF. The CDR3 DNA follows: TGTGCCAGCAGCAGAGGCAGGGAAGAGACCCAGTACTTC. This chain joins TRBV7-6 and TRBJ2-5, with TRBD1 as a possible D gene (5 bases). CDR3 length: 13 residues. From germline, CDR1 is SGHVS and CDR2 FNYEAQ. V lost 5 bases and J lost 3, with 10 bases in between. Supplemented by reference TRBV7-6 and TRBJ2-5, the full variable domain reads GAGVSQSPRYKVTKRGQDVALRCDPISGHVSLYWYRQALGQGPEFLTYFNYEAQQDKSGLPNDRFSAERPEGSISTLTIQRTEQRDSAMYRCASSRGREETQYFGPGTRLLVL.